This entry lists 16 T cell receptor beta chains sequenced from one sample in a study of esophageal squamous cell carcinoma under preoperative chemotherapy. Stated time point: before preoperative PTX-NDP chemotherapy. TCRdb called the PCR reads again in MiXCR, with one record for every CDR3 protein. The sample has approximately 15,000 distinct CDR3 sequences; around three fifths are singletons. This material was collected from a patient given preoperative chemotherapy. These receptors were obtained from a human donor with esophageal squamous cell carcinoma. The donor label of this sample is uncertain.

In its sample, this clonotype was seen many times. The gene calls are TRBV2 and TRBJ2-1, with 8 positions matching TRBD2. CDR1 and CDR2 (germline): SNHLY, FYNNEI. The CDR3 consists of 15 residues. Trimming at V came to 2 bases and at J to 7 bases, leaving 7 bases not matched to a gene. This CDR3 reads CASSESGLAVNEQFF. CDR3 DNA: TGTGCCAGCAGTGAATCTGGACTAGCAGTGAATGAGCAGTTCTTC.

The chain combines TRBV6-4 with TRBJ2-3, with D perhaps given as TRBD1 or TRBD2 (5 bases each). The DNA matches TRBJ2-4 better at its end, which makes the J call doubtful. The germline V gene has CDR1 MRHNA and CDR2 SNTAGT. The CDR3 is 15 amino acids. The CDR3 reads CASSLGLGAGDTQYF. In DNA, the CDR3 is TGTGCCAGCAGTCTGGGGCTGGGAGCCGGAGATACTCAGTACTTC.

This clonotype was picked up a small number of times. The chain links TRBV6-1 to TRBJ2-5; 7 nucleotides align to TRBD1. The DNA end favors TRBJ2-7, so the J call may be wrong. Per the germline V gene, CDR1 is MNHNS and CDR2 is SASEGT. This CDR3 comprises 14 residues. As DNA, the CDR3 is TGTGCCAGCAACGTAAACAGGGGAAAATACGAGCAGTACTTC. Residues: CASNVNRGKYEQYF.

The chain joins TRBV11-3 to TRBJ2-1; TRBD1 is a possible D gene (5 bases). The end of the DNA is better explained by TRBJ2-5, so the J call may be wrong. The length of the CDR3 is 13 residues. Germline V lookup: CDR1 SGHNT, CDR2 YENEEA. CDR3 sequence reads: CASSPATQGTQYF. Here the CDR3 DNA reads TGTGCCAGCAGCCCCGCCACTCAGGGGACCCAGTACTTC.

V gene TRBV7-2 combines with J gene TRBJ2-3; 12 nucleotides agree with TRBD2. The length of the CDR3 is 16 residues. Germline V gene lookup returns CDR1 SGHTA and CDR2 FQGNSA. V lost 3 bases, J lost 2 bases, and 3 bases stayed unmatched. In DNA form, the CDR3 reads TGTGCCAGCAGCTTGACTAGCGGGGGCCTCACAGATACGCAGTATTTT. Its protein is CASSLTSGGLTDTQYF.

In regard to this clonotype: A junction end diverges from the germline sequence, so it may reflect a read error. The chain uses TRBV7-2 and TRBJ2-1, with 11 bases lining up with TRBD2. The germline CDR1 and CDR2 sequences are SGHTA and FQGNSA. The CDR3 loop spans 14 amino acids. Written as DNA, the CDR3 is TGTGCCAGCAGCTTAGGGGGTAGCGGGGGGGGGCCGTTTTTC. It translates to CASSLGGSGGGPFF. Complete variable domain (other parts from reference TRBV7-2 and TRBJ2-1): GAGVSQSPSNKVTEKGKDVELRCDPISGHTALYWYRQSLGQGLEFLIYFQGNSAPDKSGLPSDRFSAERTGGSVSTLTIQRTQQEDSAVYLCASSLGGSGGGPFFGPGTRLTVL.

This clonotype is medium-sized (0.01 to 0.1%). V gene TRBV6-5 combines with J gene TRBJ2-7; 12 bases are a match to TRBD2. Trimming removed 2 bases from V and 6 bases from J; junction bases left unmatched: 8. The CDR3 has 16 amino acids. CDR1 MNHEY and CDR2 SVGAGI come from the germline V gene. For the CDR3, the DNA is TGTGCCAGCAGTTACCAGCTAGCGGGAGGGCCGGGCGAGCAGTACTTC. Translated: CASSYQLAGGPGEQYF.

The V call is TRBV6-5, the J call TRBJ2-1, with D unresolved. The assigned J gene may be wrong: the sequence end matches TRBJ2-5 better. The CDR3 runs to 13 residues. Germline assignment: CDR1 MNHEY and CDR2 SVGAGI. The CDR3 bases are TGTGCCAGCAGTTTCCAGACTGGGGAGACCCAGTACTTC. This encodes CASSFQTGETQYF.

The chain's CDR3 is CASSPIDRDREKLFF. CDR3 nucleotides: TGTGCCAGCAGCCCTATTGACAGGGATAGGGAAAAACTGTTTTTT. The chain employs TRBV12-3 or TRBV12-4 and TRBJ1-4; 7 bases agree with TRBD1. Unmatched junction bases numbered 12, after V lost 6 bases and J lost 8 bases. This CDR3 spans 15 amino acids.

Relative to its sample, this clonotype is medium-sized. The V call is TRBV7-2, the J call TRBJ2-5; TRBD2 matches 9 bases. Germline lookup yields CDR1 SGHTA and CDR2 FQGNSA. This CDR3 is built from 17 residues. Trimming at V came to 1 base and at J to 7 bases, leaving 13 bases not matched to a gene. The CDR3 region is CASSLEPIAGDFGTQYF. CDR3 DNA: TGTGCCAGCAGCTTAGAGCCCATAGCGGGAGATTTTGGGACCCAGTACTTC.

The sample holds many counts of this clonotype. The chain employs TRBV6-1 and TRBJ2-1; 11 nucleotides align to TRBD2. Trimming removed 5 bases from V and 7 bases from J; junction bases left unmatched: 7. CDR3 size: 15 residues. The germline V gene has CDR1 MNHNS and CDR2 SASEGT. CDR3 residues: CASSPPSGRLNEQFF. The CDR3 region has the DNA TGTGCCAGCAGTCCGCCTAGCGGGAGGTTGAATGAGCAGTTCTTC.

With regard to this clonotype: Since no conserved phenylalanine or tryptophan closes the CDR3, a read error is the likely cause. It is unclear where the CDR3 begins or ends on the DNA, so no DNA is shown, and the CDR3 is as TCRdb lists it. The chain links TRBV6-1 to TRBJ2-5; TRBD2 is the table's D call and was not checked against the DNA. The CDR3 spans 16 amino acids, including both terminal residues. The germline CDR1 and CDR2 sequences are MNHNS and SASEGT. This CDR3 is CASSEGGLANEQFFGP.

A note on this clonotype: Sequence at one end of the junction differs from germline and may be a read error. The chain links TRBV10-3 to TRBJ2-5; D perhaps matches TRBD2 (6 bases). CDR3 length: 14 residues. Per germline, CDR1 ENHRY and CDR2 SYGVKD. This CDR3 reads CAGRAGRQRETQYF. The CDR3 DNA follows: TGTGCGGGGCGCGCCGGCCGGCAACGGGAGACTCAGTACTTC.

This clonotype was counted a single time. Its ends do not fully match the called genes, so a read error is possible. This chain uses TRBV7-2 with TRBJ2-3, with TRBD2 matching 7 bases. Germline-derived CDR1 and CDR2 are SGHTA and FQGNSA. The CDR3 runs 14 residues. CDR3 DNA sequence: TGTGCGGGCAGCGGGGCCAGTAGCGTAGATACGCAGTATTTC. It yields the protein CAGSGASSVDTQYF.

As to this clonotype: Being one base from a much bigger clone, this may be a read error. V is TRBV7-2 and J is TRBJ2-2; D possibly corresponds to TRBD1 (6 bases). V was shortened by 5 bases and J by 3 bases, with 10 bases between the two germline ends. Germline V CDR1 and CDR2: SGHTA, FQGNSA. The CDR3 runs 14 residues. The DNA of the CDR3 is TGTGCCAGCAGCCTGGACAGTTACACCGGGGAGCTGTTTTTT. Translated, it gives CASSLDSYTGELFF.

This clonotype was seen ten or more times. The CDR3 does not close with the conserved phenylalanine or tryptophan, likely indicating a read error. Because the CDR3's place on the DNA is in doubt, the DNA is left out and the CDR3 is given as listed by TCRdb. The V and J genes are TRBV6-5 and TRBJ2-6. Germline CDR1 is MNHEY and CDR2 is SVGAGI. The CDR3 region is 8 residues in length, termini included. CDR3 in amino acids: CASSYSRG.